These 24 T cell receptor beta chains were all obtained from the same sample, sequenced in a study of blood T cell repertoires in COVID-19. Sequencing used immunoSEQ multiplex PCR; TCRdb keeps in-frame clones, though not all of them. Of about 440,000 clones detected, about 87% appear once; the ten largest clones hold approximately 12%. The sequenced sample consisted of peripheral blood. These receptor sequences come from a woman aged 45 to 65 with COVID-19, enrolled during active disease.

This clone was detected only once. The genes are TRBV27 and TRBJ1-1, with D perhaps TRBD1 (5 bases). V gave up 2 bases and J gave up 0 bases, with 10 bases separating them. The CDR3 is 15 amino acids. Germline CDR1 and CDR2: MNHEY and SMNVEV (reference sequence). The CDR3 is CASSLTGDMNTEAFF. The CDR3 region has the DNA TGTGCCAGCAGTTTAACAGGCGATATGAACACTGAAGCTTTCTTT.

This CDR3 reads CATSKGQYYEQYF. In DNA form, the CDR3 reads TGTGCCACCAGCAAGGGACAGTACTACGAGCAGTACTTC. The chain joins TRBV15 to TRBJ2-7; TRBD1 aligns across 7 bases. The CDR3 contains 13 residues. The J segment lost 3 bases and the V segment lost 4 bases, leaving 3 bases of the junction unmatched. Looked up from germline, CDR1 is LNHNV and CDR2 is YYDKDF (reference sequence).

The chain recombines TRBV12-5 with TRBJ2-5, with 11 bases matching TRBD2. CDR1 LGHNT and CDR2 FRNRAP come from the germline V gene. This CDR3 comprises 17 residues. Trimming at V came to 0 bases and at J to 5 bases, leaving 8 bases not matched to a gene. The CDR3: CASGLVLVAGGQETQYF. The CDR3 DNA follows: TGTGCTAGTGGTTTGGTACTGGTAGCGGGGGGGCAGGAGACCCAGTACTTC.

The genes are TRBV6-5 and TRBJ2-4; 7 bases line up with TRBD2. V shed 10 bases, J shed 2 bases, and the junction held 11 bases outside the gene matches. Germline CDR1 and CDR2: MNHEY and SVGAGI. The CDR3 runs to 15 residues. The CDR3 spells CAIKGTMDPKNIQYF. CDR3 DNA: TGTGCCATCAAGGGGACTATGGACCCCAAAAACATTCAGTACTTC.

This rearrangement joins TRBV5-1 to TRBJ2-7, with 12 bases fitting TRBD2. Trimming at V came to 0 bases and at J to 6 bases, leaving 7 bases not matched to a gene. The CDR3 contains 16 residues. Per germline, CDR1 SGHRS and CDR2 YFSETQ. The CDR3 DNA reads TGCGCCAGCAGCTTGGCCGGACTAGCGGGGACGGGCGAGCAGTACTTC. It codes for CASSLAGLAGTGEQYF.

The chain combines TRBV7-2 with TRBJ2-7, with D maybe TRBD2 (5 bases). Germline values: CDR1 SGHTA, CDR2 FQGNSA. The V and J ends lost 1 base and 0 bases respectively, with 13 bases between them. The CDR3 length is 16 residues. The CDR3 nucleotides are TGTGCCAGCAGCTTAGAGGCTAGCCCCCACTCCTACGAGCAGTACTTC. This sequence encodes CASSLEASPHSYEQYF.

This clone turned up a few times. The chain uses TRBV6-1 and TRBJ2-2; TRBD1 matches at 8 bases. Trimming took 4 bases from V and 6 from J; bases not matched to a gene: 10. CDR1 and CDR2 (germline): MNHNS, SASEGT. The CDR3 is made up of 16 amino acids. This CDR3 reads CASSGGQGASAGELFF. CDR3 in DNA: TGTGCCAGCAGTGGGGGCCAGGGGGCTTCGGCCGGGGAGCTGTTTTTT.

This clone was observed a few times. The rearrangement uses TRBV6-4 and TRBJ1-6; D is uncertain. Trimming took 0 bases from V and 11 from J, leaving 14 bases between them. Looked up from germline, CDR1 is MRHNA and CDR2 is SNTAGT. This CDR3 is 15 amino acids long. CDR3 sequence (DNA): TGTGCCAGCAGTGACTCTGGTCCCATTGCGGCACCCCTCCACTTT. Translation: CASSDSGPIAAPLHF.

This chain connects TRBV7-9 to TRBJ1-1; D call uncertain. CDR3 length equals 17 residues. From germline, CDR1 is SEHNR and CDR2 FQNEAQ (reference sequence). Trimming took 1 base from V and 4 from J, leaving 19 bases between them. The CDR3 protein is CASSLGSGSGVGTEAFF. The CDR3 DNA reads TGTGCCAGCAGCTTAGGGAGCGGGAGCGGGGTTGGCACTGAAGCTTTCTTT.

The J gene is TRBJ1-1, the V gene TRBV3-1 (or the pseudogene TRBV3-2), with a possible D match to TRBD1 (6 bases). The CDR3 extends over 15 amino acids. The V gene's germline CDR1 is LGHDT and CDR2 YNNKEL (reference sequence). V was clipped by 3 bases and J by 1 base, with 12 bases between them. CDR3 sequence: CASSHLGGANTEAFF. The CDR3 DNA reads TGTGCCAGCAGCCATTTAGGGGGGGCGAACACTGAAGCTTTCTTT.

The V and J genes are TRBV21-1 and TRBJ2-5; TRBD2, the table's D call, was not compared with the DNA. TRBV21-1 is assigned pseudogene status. The CDR3 has 16 amino acids. CDR3 amino acids: CASSKDSAGDQETQYF. CDR3 nucleotide sequence: TGTGCCAGCAGCAAAGATTCAGCGGGGGACCAAGAGACCCAGTACTTC.

This chain links TRBV12-5 with TRBJ2-7; D gene unclear. The CDR3 loop spans 15 amino acids. The V end lost 5 bases, the J end lost 0 bases, and 14 bases lay between the germline ends. CDR1 and CDR2 from the germline V gene are LGHNT and FRNRAP. Here the CDR3 reads CASGLGVQSSYEQYF. The DNA for the CDR3 is TGTGCTAGTGGTCTTGGAGTCCAGAGCTCCTACGAGCAGTACTTC.

The V gene is TRBV5-6, the J gene TRBJ2-3, with TRBD2 as a possible D gene (6 bases). The CDR3 length is 11 residues. Trimming removed 4 bases at V and 7 bases at J, with 7 bases between. Germline lookup yields CDR1 SGHDT and CDR2 YYEEEE. The DNA for the CDR3 is TGTGCCAGCAGCGGGGGGTATACGCAGTATTTT. Amino acids: CASSGGYTQYF.

This rearrangement joins TRBV7-9 to TRBJ1-2, with D hard to call. V was cut by 4 bases and J by 4 bases, with 7 bases left in between. The length of the CDR3 is 12 residues. Germline CDR1 is SEHNR and CDR2 is FQNEAQ (reference sequence). The DNA of the CDR3 is TGTGCCAGCAGCTCCGAGGTCTATGGCTACACCTTC. Translation gives CASSSEVYGYTF.

This chain links TRBV15 with TRBJ1-1, with D hard to call. Germline CDR1 LNHNV, CDR2 YYDKDF (reference sequence). V was clipped by 2 bases and J by 10 bases, with 5 bases between them. CDR3 length equals 10 residues. CDR3 coding DNA: TGTGCCACCAGCAGATCCCGAGCTTTCTTT. This sequence encodes CATSRSRAFF.

The V gene is TRBV19, the J gene TRBJ2-5; 10 positions match TRBD2. Trimming at V came to 6 bases and at J to 1 base, leaving 2 bases not matched to a gene. In germline, CDR1 is LNHDA, CDR2 SQIVND (reference sequence). CDR3 length: 14 residues. The CDR3 loop is CASSLAGAQETQYF. The CDR3 nucleotides are TGTGCCAGTAGCCTAGCGGGGGCCCAAGAGACCCAGTACTTC.

Points on this clone: Other DNA sequences in the same sample also yield this CDR3. The chain is built from TRBV18 and TRBJ1-4; the D gene is possibly TRBD1 (6 bases). Germline V gene lookup returns CDR1 KGHSH and CDR2 LQKENI. V was trimmed by 1 base and J by 0 bases, leaving 6 bases between them. The CDR3 extends over 15 amino acids. This CDR3 is CASSPQGATNEKLFF. In DNA form, the CDR3 reads TGTGCCAGCTCACCACAGGGGGCAACTAATGAAAAACTGTTTTTT.

In this sample, this clone turned up a few times. The rearrangement uses TRBV19 and TRBJ1-2; 7 bases match TRBD1. The J segment lost 4 bases and the V segment lost 3 bases, leaving 8 bases of the junction unmatched. This CDR3 region has 15 residues. CDR1 is LNHDA and CDR2 is SQIVND in the germline V gene (reference sequence). CDR3 nucleotide sequence: TGTGCCAGTAGTATGTCTGAGGGGGCAAGCTATGGCTACACCTTC. Translation: CASSMSEGASYGYTF.

The chain joins TRBV18 to TRBJ1-1, with D maybe TRBD1 (6 bases). V lost 3 bases and J 4 bases, leaving 15 bases between the germline ends. The CDR3 runs to 15 residues. CDR1 is KGHSH, CDR2 LQKENI, per germline. The CDR3 nucleotides are TGTGCCAGCTCACCCAGACAGGAATTAGGCACTGAAGCTTTCTTT. Translation: CASSPRQELGTEAFF.

This rearrangement joins TRBV7-8 to TRBJ1-6, with TRBD1 as a possible D gene (6 bases). The CDR3 runs 19 residues. Between the trimmed V and J ends, which lost 6 bases and 4 bases, there was a span of 25 bases. CDR1 and CDR2 from the germline V gene are SGHVS and FQNEAQ. This CDR3 reads CASSFIPGEPWDYNSPLHF. CDR3 DNA sequence: TGTGCCAGCAGTTTTATTCCAGGGGAACCATGGGATTATAATTCACCCCTCCACTTT.

This chain uses TRBV4-2 with TRBJ1-1, with 8 bases that match TRBD1. Germline CDR1 LGHNA, CDR2 YNFKEQ. This CDR3 is built from 14 residues. The V gene end was trimmed by 3 bases and the J gene end by 6 bases; junction bases not matched to a gene: 6. In nucleotides, the CDR3 is TGTGCCAGCAGCCAGAACAGGGGGGGGTCTGAAGCTTTCTTT. Translated, it gives CASSQNRGGSEAFF.

V and J are TRBV5-1 and TRBJ2-7; 7 bases are a match to TRBD1. The CDR3 loop spans 12 amino acids. J gave up 6 bases and V 2 bases, and 2 bases lay outside the gene matches. In germline, CDR1 is SGHRS, CDR2 YFSETQ. Here the CDR3 DNA reads TGCGCCAGCAGCTTACAGGGGTTCGAGCAGTACTTC. Translating gives CASSLQGFEQYF.

This rearrangement joins TRBV7-2 to TRBJ2-1, with TRBD1 matching over 7 bases. Germline values: CDR1 SGHTA, CDR2 FQGNSA. This CDR3 contains 14 residues. The ends lost 5 bases at V and 5 bases at J; junction bases unmatched: 6. The CDR3 loop reads CASSQDRANNEQFF. The CDR3 DNA is TGTGCCAGCAGCCAAGACAGGGCTAACAATGAGCAGTTCTTC. Complete variable domain (other parts from reference TRBV7-2 and TRBJ2-1): GAGVSQSPSNKVTEKGKDVELRCDPISGHTALYWYRQSLGQGLEFLIYFQGNSAPDKSGLPSDRFSAERTGGSVSTLTIQRTQQEDSAVYLCASSQDRANNEQFFGPGTRLTVL.

This clone was recorded only once. The chain uses TRBV29-1 and TRBJ1-1; D is ambiguous. Germline V gene lookup returns CDR1 SQVTM and CDR2 ANQGSEA. The CDR3 contains 13 residues. V was shortened by 4 bases and J by 1 base, with 10 bases between the two germline ends. The CDR3 DNA follows: TGCAGCGTTGGAGAACTCTCGAACACTGAAGCTTTCTTT. This gives the protein CSVGELSNTEAFF.